This T cell receptor (beta chain) was documented in a study of OX40 agonist ivuxolimab in advanced cancers. Across the study: From roughly 20 to 85 years was the age range, with a mean of around 57 years, and about 78% were male.

V shed 5 bases, J shed 4 bases, and the junction held 11 bases outside the gene matches. The CDR3 extends over 16 amino acids. Germline V gene lookup returns CDR1 LNHDA and CDR2 SQIVND (reference sequence). Sequenced by immunoSEQ multiplex PCR; TCRdb stores in-frame clones only, minus some. The sample has just under 75,000 clones, 80% to 95% seen once; the top ten hold roughly 0.45%. The genes are TRBV19 and TRBJ2-1; 7 nucleotides match TRBD1. The receptor's source is an adult with an advanced solid tumor such as melanoma, head and neck, liver or kidney cancer. Sequenced material: CD4+ or CD8+ T cells sorted from blood, taken in a trial of the OX40 agonist ivuxolimab. DNA for the CDR3: TGTGCCAGTAGTGTCGAACAGGGGACATGGTACAATGAGCAGTTCTTC. It yields the protein CASSVEQGTWYNEQFF.